Below are 5 T cell receptor beta chains sequenced from a single sample in a study of T cell repertoires and HLA-DP antigens. Repertoires were generated with immunoSEQ multiplex PCR, while TCRdb's copy carries only in-frame clones and drops some. The sample yields roughly 110,000 clones, over 90% seen once. Their antigen targets remain unknown. Sequencing was performed on CD4+ T cells from PBMCs. Every receptor here comes from a woman aged 18 to 35 in good health and CMV-seronegative.

The chain is built from TRBV7-9 and TRBJ1-2; 7 nucleotides agree with TRBD1. Germline CDR1 reads SEHNR; CDR2 reads FQNEAQ (reference sequence). V lost 1 base, J lost 5 bases, and 4 bases stayed unmatched. This CDR3 has 14 amino acids. CDR3 sequence (DNA): TGTGCCAGCAGCTTAGAGACAGGGCGTTATGGCTACACCTTC. Amino acid sequence: CASSLETGRYGYTF.

In its sample, this clone was seen a few times. The CDR3 loop reads CASTPWADQNQPQHF. CDR3 DNA: TGTGCCAGCACCCCTTGGGCGGATCAAAATCAGCCCCAGCATTTT. This sequence joins TRBV6-6 and TRBJ1-5, with no clear D. Between the trimmed V and J ends, which lost 7 bases and 4 bases, there was a span of 17 bases. Germline V lookup: CDR1 MNHNY, CDR2 SVGAGI (reference sequence). The CDR3 is made up of 15 amino acids.

The chain is built from TRBV5-4 and TRBJ2-6, with a weak D call TRBD1 (5 bases). Germline V gene data show CDR1 as SGHNT and CDR2 as YYREEE (reference sequence). This CDR3 is built from 17 residues. Trimming took off 0 bases at V and 0 bases at J, with 10 bases between the two ends. The CDR3 region is CASSLGGRASGANVLTF. The CDR3 coding sequence is TGTGCCAGCAGCTTGGGGGGCAGGGCCTCTGGGGCCAACGTCCTGACTTTC.

This clone came up once. Written as DNA, the CDR3 is TGTGCCAGACGCCTCGGGGGCTGGCAGCCCCAGCATTTT. This codes for CARRLGGWQPQHF. The chain couples TRBV25-1 to TRBJ1-5; the D gene is possibly TRBD1 (6 bases). The CDR3 is 13 amino acids. The germline V and J ends were trimmed by 9 bases and 7 bases, with 16 bases remaining between them. The germline V gene encodes CDR1 MGHDK and CDR2 SYGVNS.

The CDR3 loop is CATENSGNTIYF. The CDR3 DNA reads TGTGCCACCGAGAACTCTGGAAACACCATATATTTT. The V gene is TRBV19, the J gene TRBJ1-3, with D unclear. Germline CDR1 and CDR2: LNHDA and SQIVND (reference sequence). V was pared by 10 bases and J by 0 bases, with 7 bases between. The CDR3 covers 12 residues.